The following is a T cell receptor (beta chain) sequence with its context. Trimming pared 4 bases from V and 5 bases from J, leaving 13 bases between. Looked up from germline, CDR1 is KGHDR and CDR2 is SFDVKD. The CDR3 is 14 amino acids. The sample comes from a study of blood T cell repertoires in COVID-19. Repertoires were generated with immunoSEQ multiplex PCR, while TCRdb's copy carries only in-frame clones and drops some. The table includes about 280,000 clones, 85% detected once. V usage is TRBV24-1 and J usage is TRBJ2-5; tentative D call: TRBD2 (6 bases). This sequence was found in a woman between 50 and 59 years old who had recovered from COVID-19. The specimen sequenced was PBMCs or T cells enriched from blood (not recorded which). CDR3 nucleotide sequence: TGTGCCACCAGTGACCCGGGAGTTGTGGAGACCCAGTACTTC. Amino acid sequence: CATSDPGVVETQYF.